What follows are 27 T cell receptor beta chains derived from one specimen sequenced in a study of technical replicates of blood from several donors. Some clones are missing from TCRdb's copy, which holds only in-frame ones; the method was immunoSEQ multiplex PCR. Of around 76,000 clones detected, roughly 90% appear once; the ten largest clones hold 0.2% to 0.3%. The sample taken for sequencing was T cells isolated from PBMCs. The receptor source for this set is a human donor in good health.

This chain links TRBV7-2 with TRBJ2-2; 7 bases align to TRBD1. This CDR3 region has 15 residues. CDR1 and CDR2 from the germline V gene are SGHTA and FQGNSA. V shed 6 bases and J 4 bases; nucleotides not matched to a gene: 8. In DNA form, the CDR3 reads TGTGCCAGCAGGGATTCGGACAGGCTCACCGGGGAGCTGTTTTTT. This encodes CASRDSDRLTGELFF.

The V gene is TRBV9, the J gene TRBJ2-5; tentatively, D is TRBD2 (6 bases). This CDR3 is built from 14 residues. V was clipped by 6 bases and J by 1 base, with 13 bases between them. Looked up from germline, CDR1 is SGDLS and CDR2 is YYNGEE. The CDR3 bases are TGTGCCAGCAACGTCGCGGGGCGCCAAGAGACCCAGTACTTC. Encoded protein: CASNVAGRQETQYF.

CDR3 protein: CASSPTRGSSYEQYF. The CDR3 nucleotides read TGTGCCAGCAGTCCTACCAGGGGGTCCTCCTACGAGCAGTACTTC. The genes are TRBV6-5 and TRBJ2-7; 7 nucleotides match TRBD1. Trimming removed 5 bases from V and 0 bases from J; junction bases left unmatched: 7. The germline V gene has CDR1 MNHEY and CDR2 SVGAGI. The CDR3 consists of 15 residues.

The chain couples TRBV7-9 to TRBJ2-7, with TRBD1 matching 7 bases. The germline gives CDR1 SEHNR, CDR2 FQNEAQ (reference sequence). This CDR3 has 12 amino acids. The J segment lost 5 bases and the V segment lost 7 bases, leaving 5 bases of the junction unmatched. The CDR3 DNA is TGTGCCAGCAACCGGGACAGCAACGAGCAGTACTTC. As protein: CASNRDSNEQYF.

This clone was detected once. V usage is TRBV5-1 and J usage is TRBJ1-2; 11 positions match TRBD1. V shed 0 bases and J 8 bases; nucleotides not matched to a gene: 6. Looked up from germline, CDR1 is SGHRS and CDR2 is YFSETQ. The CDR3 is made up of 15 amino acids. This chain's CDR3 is CASSLGDRGTDGYTF. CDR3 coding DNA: TGCGCCAGCAGCTTGGGGGACAGGGGGACGGACGGCTACACCTTC.

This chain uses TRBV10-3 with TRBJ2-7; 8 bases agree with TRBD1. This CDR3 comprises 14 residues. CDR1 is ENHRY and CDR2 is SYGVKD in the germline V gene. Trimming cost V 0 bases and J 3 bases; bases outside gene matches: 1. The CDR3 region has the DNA TGTGCCATCAGTGAGTCGACAGGGGACTACGAGCAGTACTTC. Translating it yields CAISESTGDYEQYF.

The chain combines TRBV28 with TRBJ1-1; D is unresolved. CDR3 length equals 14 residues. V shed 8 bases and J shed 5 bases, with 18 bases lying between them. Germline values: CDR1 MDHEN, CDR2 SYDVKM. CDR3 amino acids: CASAGFEGRTEAFF. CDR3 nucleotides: TGTGCCAGCGCGGGTTTTGAGGGCAGGACTGAAGCTTTCTTT.

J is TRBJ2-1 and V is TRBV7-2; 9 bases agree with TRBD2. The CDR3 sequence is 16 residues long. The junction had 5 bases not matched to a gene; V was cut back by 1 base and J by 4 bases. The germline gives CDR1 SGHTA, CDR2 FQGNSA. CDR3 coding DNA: TGTGCCAGCAGCTTAGTTGCGGGAGGGGGGTACAATGAGCAGTTCTTC. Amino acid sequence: CASSLVAGGGYNEQFF. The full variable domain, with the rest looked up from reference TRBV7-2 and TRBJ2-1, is GAGVSQSPSNKVTEKGKDVELRCDPISGHTALYWYRQSLGQGLEFLIYFQGNSAPDKSGLPSDRFSAERTGGSVSTLTIQRTQQEDSAVYLCASSLVAGGGYNEQFFGPGTRLTVL.

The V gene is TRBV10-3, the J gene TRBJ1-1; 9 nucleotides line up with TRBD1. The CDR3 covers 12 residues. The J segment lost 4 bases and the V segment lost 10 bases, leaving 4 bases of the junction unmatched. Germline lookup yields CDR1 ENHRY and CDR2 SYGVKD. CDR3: CATRQGGTEAFF. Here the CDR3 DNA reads TGTGCCACCCGACAGGGGGGCACTGAAGCTTTCTTT.

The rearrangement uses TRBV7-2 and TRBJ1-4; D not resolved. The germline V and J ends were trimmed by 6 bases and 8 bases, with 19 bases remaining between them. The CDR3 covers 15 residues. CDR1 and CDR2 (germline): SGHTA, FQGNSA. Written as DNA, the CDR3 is TGTGCCAGCAGTTCGACTGAGAGTATAGAAGAAAAACTGTTTTTT. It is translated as CASSSTESIEEKLFF.

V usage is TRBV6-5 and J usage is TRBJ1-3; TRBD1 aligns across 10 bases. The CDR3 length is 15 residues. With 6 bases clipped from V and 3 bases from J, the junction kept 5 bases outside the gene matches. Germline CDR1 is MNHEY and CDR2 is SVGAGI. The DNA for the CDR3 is TGTGCCAGCAGCCGACAGGGGGCCGGTGGAAACACCATATATTTT. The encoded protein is CASSRQGAGGNTIYF.

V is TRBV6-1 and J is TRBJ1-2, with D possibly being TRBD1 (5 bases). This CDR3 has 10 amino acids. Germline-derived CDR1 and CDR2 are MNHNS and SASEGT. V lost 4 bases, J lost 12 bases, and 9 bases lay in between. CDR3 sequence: CASSAVGDTF. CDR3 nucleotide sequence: TGTGCCAGCAGTGCGGTAGGGGACACCTTC.

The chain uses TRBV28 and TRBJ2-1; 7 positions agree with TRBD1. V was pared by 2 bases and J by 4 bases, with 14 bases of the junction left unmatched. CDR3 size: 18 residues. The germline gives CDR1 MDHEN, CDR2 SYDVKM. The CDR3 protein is CASSLEYTGTASYNEQFF. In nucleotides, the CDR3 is TGTGCCAGCAGTTTAGAGTACACAGGGACAGCTAGTTACAATGAGCAGTTCTTC.

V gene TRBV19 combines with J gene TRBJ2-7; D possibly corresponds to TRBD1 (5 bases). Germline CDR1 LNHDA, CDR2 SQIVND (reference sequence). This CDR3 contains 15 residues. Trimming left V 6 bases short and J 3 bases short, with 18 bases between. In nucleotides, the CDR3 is TGTGCCAGTAGCCCAAAGGCAGGGAACTTCTACGAGCAGTACTTC. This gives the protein CASSPKAGNFYEQYF.

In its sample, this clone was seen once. CDR3: CASSESAGVTEAFF. CDR3 DNA sequence: TGCGCCAGCAGTGAGTCGGCCGGGGTGACTGAAGCTTTCTTT. The chain uses TRBV10-2 and TRBJ1-1; D unclear. The germline V gene encodes CDR1 WSHSY and CDR2 SAAADI. CDR3 length: 14 amino acids. Trimming removed 0 bases from V and 5 bases from J, with 10 bases in between.

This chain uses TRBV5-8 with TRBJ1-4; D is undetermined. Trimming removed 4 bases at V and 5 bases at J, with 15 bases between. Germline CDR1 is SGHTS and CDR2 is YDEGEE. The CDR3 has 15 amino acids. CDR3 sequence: CASSRSGAKNEKLFF. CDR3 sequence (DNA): TGTGCCAGCAGCCGTTCAGGTGCGAAGAATGAAAAACTGTTTTTT.

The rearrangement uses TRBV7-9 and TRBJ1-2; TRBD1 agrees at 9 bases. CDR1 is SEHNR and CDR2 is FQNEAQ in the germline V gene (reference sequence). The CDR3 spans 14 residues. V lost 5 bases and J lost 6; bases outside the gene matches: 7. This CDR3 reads CASSQNTGGDGYTF. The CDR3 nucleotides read TGTGCCAGCAGCCAAAACACAGGGGGCGATGGCTACACCTTC.

The CDR3 sequence is CASSVDNHNSPLHF. Here the CDR3 DNA reads TGTGCCAGCAGCGTAGACAACCATAATTCACCCCTCCACTTT. This rearrangement joins TRBV9 to TRBJ1-6; unclear D gene. Germline V gene data show CDR1 as SGDLS and CDR2 as YYNGEE. The CDR3 is 14 residues long. Deletions cut 0 bases from V and 5 bases from J, with 6 bases between.

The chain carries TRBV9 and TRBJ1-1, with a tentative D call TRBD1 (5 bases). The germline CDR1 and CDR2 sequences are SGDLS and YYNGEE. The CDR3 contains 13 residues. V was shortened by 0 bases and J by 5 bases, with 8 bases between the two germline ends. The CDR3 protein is CASSVEQGTEAFF. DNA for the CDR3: TGTGCCAGCAGCGTAGAGCAGGGAACTGAAGCTTTCTTT. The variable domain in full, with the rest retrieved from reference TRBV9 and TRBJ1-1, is DSGVTQTPKHLITATGQRVTLRCSPRSGDLSVYWYQQSLDQGLQFLIQYYNGEERAKGNILERFSAQQFPDLHSELNLSSLELGDSALYFCASSVEQGTEAFFGQGTRLTVV.

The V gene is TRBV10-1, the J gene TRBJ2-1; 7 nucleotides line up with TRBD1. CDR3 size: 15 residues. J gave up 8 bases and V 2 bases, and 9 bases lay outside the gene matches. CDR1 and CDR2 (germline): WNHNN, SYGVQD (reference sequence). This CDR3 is CASSEEGANSDEQFF. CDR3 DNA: TGCGCCAGCAGTGAGGAGGGGGCGAATTCCGATGAGCAGTTCTTC.

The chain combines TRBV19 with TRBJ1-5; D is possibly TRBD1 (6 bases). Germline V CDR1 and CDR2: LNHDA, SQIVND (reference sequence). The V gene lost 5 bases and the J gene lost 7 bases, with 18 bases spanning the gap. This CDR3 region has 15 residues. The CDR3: CASSPGQRETQPQHF. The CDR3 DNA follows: TGTGCCAGTAGTCCCGGACAGCGAGAGACCCAGCCCCAGCATTTT.

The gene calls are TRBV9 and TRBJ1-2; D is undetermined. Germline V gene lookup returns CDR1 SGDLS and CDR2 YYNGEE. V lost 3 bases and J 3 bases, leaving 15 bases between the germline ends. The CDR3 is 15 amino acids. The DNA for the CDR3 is TGTGCCAGCAGCGCCGAGACGAGAGGGCACTATGGCTACACCTTC. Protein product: CASSAETRGHYGYTF.

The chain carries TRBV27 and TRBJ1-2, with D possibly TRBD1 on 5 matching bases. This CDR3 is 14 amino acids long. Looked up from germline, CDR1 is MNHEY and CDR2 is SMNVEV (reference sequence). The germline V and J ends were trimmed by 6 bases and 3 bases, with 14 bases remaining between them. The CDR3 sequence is CASRLQGSYYGYTF. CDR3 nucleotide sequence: TGTGCCAGCAGACTCCAGGGCTCCTACTATGGCTACACCTTC.

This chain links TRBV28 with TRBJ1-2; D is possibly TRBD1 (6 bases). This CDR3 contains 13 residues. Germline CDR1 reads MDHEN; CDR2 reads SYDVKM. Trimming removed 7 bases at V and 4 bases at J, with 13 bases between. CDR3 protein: CASNLRGLYGYTF. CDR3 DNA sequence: TGTGCCAGCAATCTCAGGGGCCTCTATGGCTACACCTTC.

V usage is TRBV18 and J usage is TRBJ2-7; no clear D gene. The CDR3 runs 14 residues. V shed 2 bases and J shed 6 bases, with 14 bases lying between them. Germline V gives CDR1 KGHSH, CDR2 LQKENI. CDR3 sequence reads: CASSPESRVGEQYF. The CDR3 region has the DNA TGTGCCAGCTCACCAGAATCACGCGTTGGCGAGCAGTACTTC.

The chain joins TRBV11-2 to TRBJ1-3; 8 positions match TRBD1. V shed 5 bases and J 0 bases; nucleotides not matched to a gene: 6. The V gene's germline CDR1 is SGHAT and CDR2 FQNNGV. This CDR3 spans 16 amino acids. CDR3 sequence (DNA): TGTGCCAGCAGCCCTTGGACAGGGCACTCTGGAAACACCATATATTTT. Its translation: CASSPWTGHSGNTIYF.

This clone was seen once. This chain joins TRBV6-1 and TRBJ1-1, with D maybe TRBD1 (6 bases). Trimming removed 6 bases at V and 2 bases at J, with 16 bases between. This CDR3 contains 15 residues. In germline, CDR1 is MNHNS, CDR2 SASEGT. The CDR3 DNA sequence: TGTGCCAGCAGCGAATCTCAGGGGCTCAACACTGAAGCTTTCTTT. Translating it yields CASSESQGLNTEAFF.